Listed here are 18 T cell receptor beta chains from one sample, sequenced in a study of blood T cell repertoires in COVID-19. Sequencing was performed with immunoSEQ multiplex PCR; in TCRdb, only in-frame clones are kept and a portion is missing. The table shows 30,000 to 50,000 clones, with 65% to 90% occurring only once. Source material: peripheral blood. All receptors derive from a human donor in a cohort sampled during active COVID-19.

V is TRBV15 and J is TRBJ2-1; 7 positions match TRBD2. Germline V gene lookup returns CDR1 LNHNV and CDR2 YYDKDF (reference sequence). V shed 3 bases, J shed 0 bases, and the junction held 5 bases outside the gene matches. The CDR3 runs to 16 residues. This CDR3 reads CATSSRSGNSYNEQFF. The CDR3 bases are TGTGCCACCAGCAGCCGGAGCGGGAACTCCTACAATGAGCAGTTCTTC.

The chain joins TRBV3-1 (or the pseudogene TRBV3-2) to TRBJ2-3; D gene unclear. CDR3 size: 16 residues. The V gene's germline CDR1 is LGHDT and CDR2 YNNKEL (reference sequence). V was cut by 1 base and J by 3 bases, with 14 bases left in between. The chain's CDR3 is CASSQAPLPFTDTQYF. As DNA, the CDR3 is TGTGCCAGCAGCCAAGCGCCCCTACCTTTTACAGATACGCAGTATTTT.

The rearrangement uses TRBV28 and TRBJ1-1; 8 positions agree with TRBD1. V dropped 4 bases and J dropped 4; count of bases not matched to a gene: 5. Germline V lookup: CDR1 MDHEN, CDR2 SYDVKM. The CDR3 extends over 14 amino acids. CDR3 amino acids: CASSSSGGSTEAFF. CDR3 nucleotide sequence: TGTGCCAGCAGTTCGTCAGGGGGCAGCACTGAAGCTTTCTTT.

This clone showed up just a few times. The rearrangement joins TRBV7-3 to TRBJ2-2; weak D call: TRBD2 (5 bases). CDR3 length: 17 residues. Germline V lookup: CDR1 SGHTA, CDR2 FQGTGA. Trimming removed 4 bases at V and 1 base at J, with 16 bases between. CDR3 region: CASSWPLGRENTGELFF. DNA for the CDR3: TGTGCCAGCAGCTGGCCCCTCGGACGGGAGAACACCGGGGAGCTGTTTTTT.

This clone has just a few counts. J is TRBJ2-1 and V is TRBV3-1 (or the pseudogene TRBV3-2), with 8 bases lining up with TRBD2. The V gene end was trimmed by 5 bases and the J gene end by 2 bases; junction bases not matched to a gene: 5. In germline, CDR1 is LGHDT, CDR2 YNNKEL (reference sequence). This CDR3 has 15 amino acids. The CDR3 protein is CASSVSGTTYNEQFF. The CDR3 nucleotides read TGTGCCAGCAGCGTTAGCGGGACCACCTACAATGAGCAGTTCTTC.

This clone was detected only once. The chain recombines TRBV5-6 with TRBJ2-7; 8 bases are shared with TRBD1. Germline loops: CDR1 SGHDT, CDR2 YYEEEE. CDR3 length: 15 amino acids. V lost 0 bases, J lost 1 base, and 3 bases stayed unmatched. The CDR3 loop is CASSLGRGQSYEQYF. The CDR3 DNA reads as TGTGCCAGCAGCTTGGGCAGGGGGCAGTCCTACGAGCAGTACTTC.

This sequence joins TRBV19 and TRBJ2-1; D perhaps matches TRBD2 (5 bases). V was clipped by 7 bases and J by 7 bases, with 11 bases between them. The CDR3 sequence is 12 residues long. CDR1 is LNHDA, CDR2 SQIVND, per germline (reference sequence). The CDR3 coding sequence is TGTGCCAGTAAGGCGGGTTGGAATGAGCAGTTCTTC. Translating gives CASKAGWNEQFF.

The rearrangement uses TRBV7-2 and TRBJ2-5; TRBD2 aligns across 7 bases. Trimming at V came to 5 bases and at J to 0 bases, leaving 6 bases not matched to a gene. The CDR3 runs 15 residues. Germline V lookup: CDR1 SGHTA, CDR2 FQGNSA. CDR3 in amino acids: CASSATAGYQETQYF. CDR3 in DNA: TGTGCCAGCAGCGCAACAGCGGGGTACCAAGAGACCCAGTACTTC.

The chain recombines TRBV3-1 (or the pseudogene TRBV3-2) with TRBJ1-4, with D maybe TRBD1 (6 bases). The CDR3 covers 13 residues. V lost 1 base and J 14 bases, leaving 14 bases between the germline ends. Per the germline V gene, CDR1 is LGHDT and CDR2 is YNNKEL (reference sequence). The CDR3 here is CASSQVQGLLLFF. In DNA form, the CDR3 reads TGTGCCAGCAGCCAAGTCCAGGGGCTTCTCCTGTTTTTT.

This clone is a singleton in its sample. The V and J genes are TRBV5-1 and TRBJ2-3, with 7 bases that match TRBD2. The CDR3 consists of 14 residues. Germline loops: CDR1 SGHRS, CDR2 YFSETQ. The J segment lost 2 bases and the V segment lost 4 bases, leaving 4 bases of the junction unmatched. CDR3 sequence reads: CASSQGGITDTQYF. CDR3 sequence (DNA): TGCGCCAGCAGCCAGGGAGGGATCACAGATACGCAGTATTTT.

In this sample, this clone turned up once. The chain carries TRBV24-1 and TRBJ2-1; 7 positions agree with TRBD2. The V gene end was trimmed by 4 bases and the J gene end by 5 bases; junction bases not matched to a gene: 10. The CDR3 loop spans 16 amino acids. Germline-derived CDR1 and CDR2 are KGHDR and SFDVKD. CDR3 coding DNA: TGTGCCACCAGTGACTCACTAGCGCCACGCAACAATGAGCAGTTCTTC. It is translated as CATSDSLAPRNNEQFF.

V gene TRBV19 combines with J gene TRBJ2-3; TRBD2 aligns across 14 bases. The germline CDR1 and CDR2 sequences are LNHDA and SQIVND (reference sequence). The V segment lost 5 bases and the J segment 1 base; nucleotides outside the gene matches: 5. This CDR3 is 17 amino acids long. CDR3 coding DNA: TGTGCCAGTAGTCGGACTAGCGGGAGGCTCGGCACAGATACGCAGTATTTT. The encoded protein is CASSRTSGRLGTDTQYF.

The chain carries TRBV5-8 and TRBJ2-3; TRBD2 matches 7 bases. The CDR3 is 13 residues long. In germline, CDR1 is SGHTS, CDR2 YDEGEE. Germline trimming cut 1 base from V and 8 bases from J; bases unmatched to any gene: 4. The CDR3 DNA follows: TGTGCCAGCAGCTTGTTCGGCGGGGGTACGCAGTATTTT. The encoded protein is CASSLFGGGTQYF.

The rearrangement links TRBV14 to TRBJ1-5, with TRBD1 matching over 10 bases. CDR1 and CDR2 (germline): SGHDN, FVKESK. The CDR3 consists of 16 residues. V trimming: 4 bases; J trimming: 3 bases; junction bases outside the gene matches: 6. The CDR3 DNA reads as TGTGCCAGCAGCCCTCCGGGACAGGGGACCAATCAGCCCCAGCATTTT. As protein: CASSPPGQGTNQPQHF.

CDR3 in amino acids: CASSLASGLPYEQYF. CDR3 in DNA: TGCGCCAGCAGCTTGGCCTCAGGGCTCCCCTACGAGCAGTACTTC. This chain uses TRBV5-1 with TRBJ2-7; perhaps TRBD1 as D (5 bases). The CDR3 extends over 15 amino acids. The V and J ends lost 0 bases and 2 bases respectively, with 12 bases between them. Germline V CDR1 and CDR2: SGHRS, YFSETQ.

The chain carries TRBV5-6 and TRBJ2-7; the match to TRBD2 covers 11 bases. Trimming removed 0 bases from V and 5 bases from J; junction bases left unmatched: 4. Germline values: CDR1 SGHDT, CDR2 YYEEEE. The CDR3 length is 15 residues. Here the CDR3 reads CASSLGTSGFDEQYF. The CDR3 bases are TGTGCCAGCAGCTTGGGGACTAGCGGGTTCGACGAGCAGTACTTC.

V and J are TRBV5-4 and TRBJ2-7, with D possibly TRBD2 on 6 matching bases. The CDR3 has 14 residues. From germline, CDR1 is SGHNT and CDR2 YYREEE (reference sequence). V lost 5 bases and J lost 2, with 14 bases in between. The CDR3 sequence: CASSSGGLTYEQYF. CDR3 coding DNA: TGTGCCAGCAGTTCCGGGGGTCTTACCTACGAGCAGTACTTC.

The chain uses TRBV28 and TRBJ1-5; TRBD1 matches at 9 bases. CDR1 is MDHEN, CDR2 SYDVKM, per germline. V gave up 4 bases and J gave up 7 bases; unmatched junction bases: 5. The CDR3 spans 14 residues. The CDR3 DNA reads as TGTGCCAGCAGTTCGGGACAGGGTTTCCAGCCCCAGCATTTT. Residues: CASSSGQGFQPQHF.